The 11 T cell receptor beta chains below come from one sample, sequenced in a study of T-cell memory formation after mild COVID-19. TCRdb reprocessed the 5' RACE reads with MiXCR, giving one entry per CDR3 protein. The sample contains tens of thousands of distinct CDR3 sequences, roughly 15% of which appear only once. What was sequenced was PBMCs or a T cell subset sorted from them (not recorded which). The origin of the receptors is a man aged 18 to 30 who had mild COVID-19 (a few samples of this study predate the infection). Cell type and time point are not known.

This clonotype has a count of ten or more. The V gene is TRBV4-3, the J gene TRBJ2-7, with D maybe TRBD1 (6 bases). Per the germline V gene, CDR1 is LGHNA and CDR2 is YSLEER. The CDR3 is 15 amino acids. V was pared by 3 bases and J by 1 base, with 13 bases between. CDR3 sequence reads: CASSHGTGRSYEQYF. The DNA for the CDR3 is TGCGCCAGCAGCCATGGCACAGGGCGGTCCTACGAGCAGTACTTC.

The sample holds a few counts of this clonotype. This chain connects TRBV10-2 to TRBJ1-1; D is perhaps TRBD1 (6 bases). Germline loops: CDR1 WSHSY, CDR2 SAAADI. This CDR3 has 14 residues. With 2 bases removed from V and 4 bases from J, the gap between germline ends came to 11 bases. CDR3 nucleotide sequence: TGCGCCAGCAGTGAGACAGGGTGGGGCACTGAAGCTTTCTTT. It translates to CASSETGWGTEAFF.

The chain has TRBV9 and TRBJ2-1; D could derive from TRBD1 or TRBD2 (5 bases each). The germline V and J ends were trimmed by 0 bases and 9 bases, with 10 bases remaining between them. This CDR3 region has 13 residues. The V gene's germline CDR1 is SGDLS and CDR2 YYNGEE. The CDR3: CASSVGAGTEQFF. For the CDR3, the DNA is TGTGCCAGCAGCGTAGGGGCAGGGACTGAGCAGTTCTTC.

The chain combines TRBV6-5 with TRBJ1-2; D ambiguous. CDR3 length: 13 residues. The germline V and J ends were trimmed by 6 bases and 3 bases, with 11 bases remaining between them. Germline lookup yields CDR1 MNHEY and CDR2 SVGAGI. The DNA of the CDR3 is TGTGCCAGCAGCCCTCGACTCGACTATGGCTACACCTTC. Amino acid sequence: CASSPRLDYGYTF.

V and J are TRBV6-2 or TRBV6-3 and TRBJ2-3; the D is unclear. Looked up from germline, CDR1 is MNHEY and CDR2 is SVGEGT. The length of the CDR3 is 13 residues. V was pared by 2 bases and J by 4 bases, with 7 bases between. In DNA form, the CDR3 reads TGTGCCAGCAGTTACGCGAGAGCAGATACGCAGTATTTT. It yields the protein CASSYARADTQYF.

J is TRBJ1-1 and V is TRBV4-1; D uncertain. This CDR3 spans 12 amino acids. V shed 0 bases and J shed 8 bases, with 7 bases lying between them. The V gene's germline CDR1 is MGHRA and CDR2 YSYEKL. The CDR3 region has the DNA TGCGCCAGCAGCCAAGAAACAGACGAAGCTTTCTTT. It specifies CASSQETDEAFF.

Here the CDR3 reads CASSPLAGGQDTQYF. For the CDR3, the DNA is TGCGCCAGCAGCCCATTAGCGGGGGGGCAAGATACGCAGTATTTT. V gene TRBV4-3 combines with J gene TRBJ2-3; 11 bases fit TRBD2. The V gene's germline CDR1 is LGHNA and CDR2 YSLEER. The CDR3 runs to 15 residues. With 4 bases clipped from V and 5 bases from J, the junction kept 5 bases outside the gene matches.

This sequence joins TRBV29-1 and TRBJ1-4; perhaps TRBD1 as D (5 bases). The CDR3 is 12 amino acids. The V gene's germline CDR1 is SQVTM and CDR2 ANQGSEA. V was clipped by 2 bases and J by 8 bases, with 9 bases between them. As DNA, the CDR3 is TGCAGCGTTGAAAAGGGGAGGGAAAAACTGTTTTTT. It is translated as CSVEKGREKLFF.

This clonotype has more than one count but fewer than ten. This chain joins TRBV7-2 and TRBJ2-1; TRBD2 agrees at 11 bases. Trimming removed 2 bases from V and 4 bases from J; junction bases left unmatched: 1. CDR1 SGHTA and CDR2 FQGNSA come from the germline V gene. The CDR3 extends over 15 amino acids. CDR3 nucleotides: TGTGCCAGCAGCTTACTAGCGGGGGGATACAATGAGCAGTTCTTC. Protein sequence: CASSLLAGGYNEQFF.

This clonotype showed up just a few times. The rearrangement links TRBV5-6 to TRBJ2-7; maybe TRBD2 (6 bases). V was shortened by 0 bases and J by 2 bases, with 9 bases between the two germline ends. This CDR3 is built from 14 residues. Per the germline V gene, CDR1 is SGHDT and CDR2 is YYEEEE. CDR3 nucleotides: TGTGCCAGCAGCTTGGGACTAGTTCCCTACGAGCAGTACTTC. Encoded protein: CASSLGLVPYEQYF.

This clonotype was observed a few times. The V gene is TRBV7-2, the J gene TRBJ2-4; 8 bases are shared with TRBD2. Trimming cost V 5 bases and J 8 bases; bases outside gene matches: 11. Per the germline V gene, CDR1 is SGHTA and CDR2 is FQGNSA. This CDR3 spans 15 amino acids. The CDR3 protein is CASSPERGGGYIQYF. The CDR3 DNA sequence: TGTGCCAGCAGCCCGGAACGGGGGGGTGGGTACATTCAGTACTTC.